Detailed here is one TCR beta chain. This CDR3 region has 12 residues. V dropped 2 bases and J dropped 14; count of bases not matched to a gene: 6. Per germline, CDR1 MRHNA and CDR2 SNTAGT. TCRdb used MiXCR to reprocess the reads, holding one entry per CDR3 protein. The data contain some 15,000 distinct CDR3 sequences, around 35% of them singletons. What was sequenced was blood. The sequence was obtained from a human donor. V and J are TRBV6-4 and TRBJ1-3; 7 positions agree with TRBD1. CDR3 DNA sequence: TGTGCCAGCAGTGACGGTCGGACAGGTCTATATTTT. It yields the protein CASSDGRTGLYF.